Sequencing of this T cell receptor beta chain was carried out in a study of T-cell reconstitution after alpha-beta-depleted transplantation in children. General study points: By one year post-transplant, T-cell counts and diversity largely arose from T cells that were newly produced. Alpha-beta T cells about two months after transplant reportedly derived from several hundred expanded graft clones. Surviving recipient T cells and intrathymic progenitors accounted for some patients' high TCRbeta diversity at day 60.

In germline, CDR1 is SGHTA, CDR2 FQGNSA. The CDR3 loop spans 12 amino acids. V was cut by 4 bases and J by 5 bases, with 6 bases left in between. Unique molecular identifiers tagged the TCRbeta library. MiXCR, applied by TCRdb to the PCR reads, yields one record per CDR3 protein. This table has approximately 170,000 distinct CDR3 sequences, approximately 12% appearing once. The table lists this clonotype with many counts. Its antigen is undetermined. The clonotype originates from a boy younger than 10 with acute myeloid leukemia, due to receive a stem cell transplant. This specimen consisted of PBMCs, obtained before TCRalphabeta/CD19-depleted stem cell transplant. The chain uses TRBV7-2 and TRBJ1-5; no reliable D call. The CDR3 nucleotides are TGTGCCAGCAGCTCTATTCATCAGCCCCAGCATTTT. Protein product: CASSSIHQPQHF.